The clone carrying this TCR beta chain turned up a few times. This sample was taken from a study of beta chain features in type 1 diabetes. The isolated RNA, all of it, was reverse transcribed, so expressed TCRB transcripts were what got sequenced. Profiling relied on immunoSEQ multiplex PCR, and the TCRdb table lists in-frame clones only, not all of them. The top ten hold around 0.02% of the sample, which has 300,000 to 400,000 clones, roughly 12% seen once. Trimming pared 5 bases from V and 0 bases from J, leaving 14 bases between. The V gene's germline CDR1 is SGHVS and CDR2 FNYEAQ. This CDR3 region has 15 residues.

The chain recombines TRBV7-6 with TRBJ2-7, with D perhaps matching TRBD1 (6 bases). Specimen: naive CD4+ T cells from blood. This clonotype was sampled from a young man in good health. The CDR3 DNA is TGTGCCAGCAGCCGCGGACAGACGAGCTCCTACGAGCAGTACTTC. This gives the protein CASSRGQTSSYEQYF.